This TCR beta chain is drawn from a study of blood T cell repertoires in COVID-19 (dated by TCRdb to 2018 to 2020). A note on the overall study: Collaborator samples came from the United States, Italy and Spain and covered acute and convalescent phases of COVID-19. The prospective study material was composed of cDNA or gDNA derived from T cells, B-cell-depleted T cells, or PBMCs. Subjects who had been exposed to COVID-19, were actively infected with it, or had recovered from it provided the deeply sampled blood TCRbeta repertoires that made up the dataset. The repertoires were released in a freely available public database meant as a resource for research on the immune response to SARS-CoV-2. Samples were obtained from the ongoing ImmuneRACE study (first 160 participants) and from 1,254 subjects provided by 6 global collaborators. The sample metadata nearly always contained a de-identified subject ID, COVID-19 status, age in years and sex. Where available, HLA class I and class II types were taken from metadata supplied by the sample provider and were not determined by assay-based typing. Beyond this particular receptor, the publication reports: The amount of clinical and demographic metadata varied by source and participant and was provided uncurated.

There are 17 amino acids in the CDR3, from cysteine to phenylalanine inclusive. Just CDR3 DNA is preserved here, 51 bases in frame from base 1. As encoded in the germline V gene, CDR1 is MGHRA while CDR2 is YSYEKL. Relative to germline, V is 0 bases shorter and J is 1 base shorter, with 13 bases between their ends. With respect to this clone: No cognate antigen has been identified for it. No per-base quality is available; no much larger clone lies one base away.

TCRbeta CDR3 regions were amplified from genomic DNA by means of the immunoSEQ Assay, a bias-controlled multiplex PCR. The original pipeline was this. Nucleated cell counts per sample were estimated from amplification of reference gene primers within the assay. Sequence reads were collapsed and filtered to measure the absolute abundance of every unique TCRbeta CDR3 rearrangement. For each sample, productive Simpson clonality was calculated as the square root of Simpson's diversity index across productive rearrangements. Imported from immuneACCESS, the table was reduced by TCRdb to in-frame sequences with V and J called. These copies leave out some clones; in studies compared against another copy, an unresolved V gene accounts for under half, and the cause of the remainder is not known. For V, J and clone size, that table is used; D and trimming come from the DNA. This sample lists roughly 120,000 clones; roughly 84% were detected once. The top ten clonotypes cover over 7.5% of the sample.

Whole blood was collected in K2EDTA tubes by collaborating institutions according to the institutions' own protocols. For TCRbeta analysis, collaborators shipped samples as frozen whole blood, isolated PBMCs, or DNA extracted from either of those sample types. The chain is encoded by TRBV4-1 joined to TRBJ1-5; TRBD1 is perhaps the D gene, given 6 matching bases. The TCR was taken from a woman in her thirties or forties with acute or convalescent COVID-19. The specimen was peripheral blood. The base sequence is TGCGCCAGCAGCCAAGATGGGAAACAGGGAAGCAATCAGCCCCAGCATTTT. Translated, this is CASSQDGKQGSNQPQHF.